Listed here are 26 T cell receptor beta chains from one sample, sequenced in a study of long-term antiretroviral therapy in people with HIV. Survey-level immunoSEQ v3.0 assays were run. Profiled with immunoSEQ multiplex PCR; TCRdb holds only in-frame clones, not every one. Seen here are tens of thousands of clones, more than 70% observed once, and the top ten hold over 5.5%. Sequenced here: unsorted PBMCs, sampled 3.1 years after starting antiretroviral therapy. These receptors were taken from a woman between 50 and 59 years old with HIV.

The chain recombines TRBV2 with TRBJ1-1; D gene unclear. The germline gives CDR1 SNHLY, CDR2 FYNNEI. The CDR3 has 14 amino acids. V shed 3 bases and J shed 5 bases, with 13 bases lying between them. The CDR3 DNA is TGTGCCAGCAGTGACTCCAGAGAGTTGACTGAAGCTTTCTTT. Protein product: CASSDSRELTEAFF.

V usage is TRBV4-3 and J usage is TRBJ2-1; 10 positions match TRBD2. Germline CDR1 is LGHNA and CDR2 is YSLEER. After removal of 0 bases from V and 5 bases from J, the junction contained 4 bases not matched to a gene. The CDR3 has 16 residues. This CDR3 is CASSQDMSGGDNEQFF. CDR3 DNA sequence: TGCGCCAGCAGCCAAGATATGAGCGGGGGGGACAATGAGCAGTTCTTC.

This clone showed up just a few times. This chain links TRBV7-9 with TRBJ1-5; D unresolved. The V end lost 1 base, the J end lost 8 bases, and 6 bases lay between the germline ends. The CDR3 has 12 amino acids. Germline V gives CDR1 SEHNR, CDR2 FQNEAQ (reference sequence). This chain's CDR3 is CASSLDVKPQHF. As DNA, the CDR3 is TGTGCCAGCAGCTTAGATGTCAAGCCCCAGCATTTT.

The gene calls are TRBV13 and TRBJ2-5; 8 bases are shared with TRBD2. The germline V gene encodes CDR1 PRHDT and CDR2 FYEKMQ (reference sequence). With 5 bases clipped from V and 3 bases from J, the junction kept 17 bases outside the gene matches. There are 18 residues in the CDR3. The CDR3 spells CASSGDARGSGLEETQYF. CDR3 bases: TGTGCCAGCAGCGGGGACGCCAGAGGTTCGGGACTAGAAGAGACCCAGTACTTC.

The CDR3 reads CASSLTGTGASYEQYF. CDR3 nucleotide sequence: TGTGCCAGCAGTTTAACCGGGACAGGAGCCTCCTACGAGCAGTACTTC. The rearrangement joins TRBV27 to TRBJ2-7; 8 bases align to TRBD1. Germline assignment: CDR1 MNHEY and CDR2 SMNVEV (reference sequence). Trimming cost V 2 bases and J 0 bases; bases outside gene matches: 6. The CDR3 is 16 amino acids.

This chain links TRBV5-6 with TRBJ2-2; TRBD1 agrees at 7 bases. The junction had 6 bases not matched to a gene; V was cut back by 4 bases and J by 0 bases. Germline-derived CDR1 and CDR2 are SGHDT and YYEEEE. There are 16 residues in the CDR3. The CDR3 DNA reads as TGTGCCAGCAGCCTGGGGGACAGAACGAACACCGGGGAGCTGTTTTTT. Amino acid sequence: CASSLGDRTNTGELFF. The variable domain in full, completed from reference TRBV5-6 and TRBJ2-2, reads DAGVTQSPTHLIKTRGQQVTLRCSPKSGHDTVSWYQQALGQGPQFIFQYYEEEERQRGNFPDRFSGHQFPNYSSELNVNALLLGDSALYLCASSLGDRTNTGELFFGEGSRLTVL.

The CDR3 reads CASSLTLQGAITGELFF. In DNA form, the CDR3 reads TGTGCCAGCAGCCTCACCCTACAGGGGGCGATCACCGGGGAGCTGTTTTTT. This chain joins TRBV9 and TRBJ2-2; TRBD1 matches 9 bases. CDR1 is SGDLS and CDR2 is YYNGEE in the germline V gene. This CDR3 region has 17 residues. The J segment lost 4 bases and the V segment lost 4 bases, leaving 11 bases of the junction unmatched.

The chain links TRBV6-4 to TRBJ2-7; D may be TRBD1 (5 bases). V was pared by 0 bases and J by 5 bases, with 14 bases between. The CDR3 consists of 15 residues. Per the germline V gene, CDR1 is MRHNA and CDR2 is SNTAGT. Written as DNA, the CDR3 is TGTGCCAGCAGTGACTCACGGACATGGAACCACGAGCAGTACTTC. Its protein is CASSDSRTWNHEQYF.

The CDR3 DNA follows: TGTGCCAGCAGCTTGGTCCGACAGGGGCAAGAGACCCAGTACTTC. Protein product: CASSLVRQGQETQYF. The chain recombines TRBV5-6 with TRBJ2-5; TRBD1 aligns across 8 bases. The germline CDR1 and CDR2 sequences are SGHDT and YYEEEE. V shed 0 bases, J shed 2 bases, and the junction held 3 bases outside the gene matches. The CDR3 is made up of 15 amino acids.

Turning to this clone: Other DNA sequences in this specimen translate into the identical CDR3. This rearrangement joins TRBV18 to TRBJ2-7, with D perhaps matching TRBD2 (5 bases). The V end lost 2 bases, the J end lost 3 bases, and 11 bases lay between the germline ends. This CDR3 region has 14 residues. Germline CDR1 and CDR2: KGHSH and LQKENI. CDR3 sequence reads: CASSPTGEIYEQYF. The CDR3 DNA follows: TGTGCCAGCTCACCAACCGGGGAAATCTACGAGCAGTACTTC. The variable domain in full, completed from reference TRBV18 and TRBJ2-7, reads NAGVMQNPRHLVRRRGQEARLRCSPMKGHSHVYWYRQLPEEGLKFMVYLQKENIIDESGMPKERFSAEFPKEGPSILRIQQVVRGDSAAYFCASSPTGEIYEQYFGPGTRLTVT.

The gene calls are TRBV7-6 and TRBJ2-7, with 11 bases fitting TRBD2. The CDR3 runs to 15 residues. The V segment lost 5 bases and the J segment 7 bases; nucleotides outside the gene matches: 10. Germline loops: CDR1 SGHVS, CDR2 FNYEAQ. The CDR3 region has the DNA TGTGCCAGCAGCCCTGTGACTAGCGGGGTGTCGGAGCAGTACTTC. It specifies CASSPVTSGVSEQYF.

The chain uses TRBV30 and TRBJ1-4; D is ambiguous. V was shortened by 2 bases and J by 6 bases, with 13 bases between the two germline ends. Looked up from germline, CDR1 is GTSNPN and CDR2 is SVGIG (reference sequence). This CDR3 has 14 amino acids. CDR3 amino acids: CAWSRSIEDEKLFF. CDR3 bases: TGTGCCTGGAGTCGTTCTATAGAGGATGAAAAACTGTTTTTT.

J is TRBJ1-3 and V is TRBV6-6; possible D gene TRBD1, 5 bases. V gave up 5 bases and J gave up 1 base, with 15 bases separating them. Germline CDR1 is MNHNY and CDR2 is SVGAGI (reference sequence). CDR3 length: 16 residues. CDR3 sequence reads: CASSIPGPGSGNTIYF. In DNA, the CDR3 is TGTGCCAGCAGTATTCCGGGACCGGGATCTGGAAACACCATATATTTT.

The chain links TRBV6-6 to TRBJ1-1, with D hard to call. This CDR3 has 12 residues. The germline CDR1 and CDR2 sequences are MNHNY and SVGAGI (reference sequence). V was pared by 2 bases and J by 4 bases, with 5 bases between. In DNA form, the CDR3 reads TGTGCCAGCAGTTACGTTTCCACTGAAGCTTTCTTT. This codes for CASSYVSTEAFF.

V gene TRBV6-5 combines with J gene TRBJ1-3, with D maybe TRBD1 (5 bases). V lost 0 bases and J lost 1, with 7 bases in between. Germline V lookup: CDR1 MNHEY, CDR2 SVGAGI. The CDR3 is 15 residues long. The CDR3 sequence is CASSYSQGSGNTIYF. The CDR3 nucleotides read TGTGCCAGCAGTTACTCGCAGGGATCTGGAAACACCATATATTTT.

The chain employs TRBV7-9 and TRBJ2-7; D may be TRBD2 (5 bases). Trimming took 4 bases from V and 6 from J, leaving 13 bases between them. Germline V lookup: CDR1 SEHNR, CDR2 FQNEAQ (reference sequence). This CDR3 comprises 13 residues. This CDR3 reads CASSSAGRGEQYF. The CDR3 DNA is TGTGCCAGCAGCTCAGCAGGACGGGGCGAGCAGTACTTC.

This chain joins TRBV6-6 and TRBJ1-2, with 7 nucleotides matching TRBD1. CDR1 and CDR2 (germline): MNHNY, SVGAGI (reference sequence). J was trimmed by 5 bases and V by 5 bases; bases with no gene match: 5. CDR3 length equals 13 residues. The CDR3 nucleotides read TGTGCCAGCAGTCAGGGGGTAGGATATGGCTACACCTTC. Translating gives CASSQGVGYGYTF.

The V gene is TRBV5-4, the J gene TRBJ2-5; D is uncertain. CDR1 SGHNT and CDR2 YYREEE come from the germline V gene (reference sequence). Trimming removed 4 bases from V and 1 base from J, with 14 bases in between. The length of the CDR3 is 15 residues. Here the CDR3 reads CASSVGSVSQETQYF. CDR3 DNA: TGTGCCAGCAGCGTGGGAAGCGTCAGCCAAGAGACCCAGTACTTC.

The CDR3 bases are TGTGCCAGTAGCAGACAGGTTAATGAAAAACTGTTTTTT. Translating it yields CASSRQVNEKLFF. V and J are TRBV19 and TRBJ1-4; D may be TRBD1 (6 bases). Trimming stripped 6 bases from V and 4 bases from J, with 9 bases between. CDR1 and CDR2 from the germline V gene are LNHDA and SQIVND (reference sequence). This CDR3 has 13 residues. The full variable domain, with the rest looked up from reference TRBV19 and TRBJ1-4, is DGGITQSPKYLFRKEGQNVTLSCEQNLNHDAMYWYRQDPGQGLRLIYYSQIVNDFQKGDIAEGYSVSREKKESFPLTVTSAQKNPTAFYLCASSRQVNEKLFFGSGTQLSVL.

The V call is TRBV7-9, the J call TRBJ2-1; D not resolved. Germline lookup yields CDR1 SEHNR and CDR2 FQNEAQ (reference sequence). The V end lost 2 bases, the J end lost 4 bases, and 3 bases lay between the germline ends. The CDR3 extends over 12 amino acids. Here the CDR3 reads CASSLLYNEQFF. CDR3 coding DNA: TGTGCCAGCAGCTTACTATACAATGAGCAGTTCTTC.

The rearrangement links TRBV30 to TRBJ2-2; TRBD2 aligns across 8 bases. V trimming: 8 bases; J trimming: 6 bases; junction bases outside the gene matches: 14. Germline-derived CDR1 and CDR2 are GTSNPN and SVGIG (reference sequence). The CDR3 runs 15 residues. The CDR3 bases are TGTGCCCGAACGACCGCCGGGAGGGAGTCCGGGGAGCTGTTTTTT. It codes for CARTTAGRESGELFF.

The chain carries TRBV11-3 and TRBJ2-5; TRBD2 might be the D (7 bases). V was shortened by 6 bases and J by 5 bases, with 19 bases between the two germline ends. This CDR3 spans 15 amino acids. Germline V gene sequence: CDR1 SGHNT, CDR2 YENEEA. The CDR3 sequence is CASRKSGGLGETQYF. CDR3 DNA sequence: TGTGCCAGCAGAAAGTCGGGGGGCCTGGGTGAGACCCAGTACTTC.

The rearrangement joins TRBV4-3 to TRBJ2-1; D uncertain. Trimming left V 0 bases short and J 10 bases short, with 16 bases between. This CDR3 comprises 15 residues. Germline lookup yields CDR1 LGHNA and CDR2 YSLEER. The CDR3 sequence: CASSQDPTGLGEQFF. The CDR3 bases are TGCGCCAGCAGCCAAGATCCTACCGGGTTGGGCGAGCAGTTCTTC.

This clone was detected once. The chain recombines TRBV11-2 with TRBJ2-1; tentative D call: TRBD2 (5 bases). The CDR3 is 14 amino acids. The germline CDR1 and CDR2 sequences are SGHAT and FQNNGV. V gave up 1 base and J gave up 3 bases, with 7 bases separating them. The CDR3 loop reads CASSLGTFYNEQFF. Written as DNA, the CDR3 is TGTGCCAGCAGCTTAGGGACTTTCTACAATGAGCAGTTCTTC.

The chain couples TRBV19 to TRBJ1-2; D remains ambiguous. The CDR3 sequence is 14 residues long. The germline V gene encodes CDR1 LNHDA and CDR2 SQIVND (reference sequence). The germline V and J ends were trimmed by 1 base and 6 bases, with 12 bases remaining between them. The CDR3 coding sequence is TGTGCCAGTAGTATAGTGTACCTCACGGATGGCTACACCTTC. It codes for CASSIVYLTDGYTF.

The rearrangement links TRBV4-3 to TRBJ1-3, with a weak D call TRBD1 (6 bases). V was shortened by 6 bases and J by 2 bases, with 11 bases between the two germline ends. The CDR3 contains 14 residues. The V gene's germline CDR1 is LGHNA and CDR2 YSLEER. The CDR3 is CASSHTGPGNTIYF. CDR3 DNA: TGCGCCAGCAGTCACACAGGGCCTGGAAACACCATATATTTT.